The 14 T cell receptor beta chains below all came from one sample that was sequenced in a study of blood T cells in healthy people across ages. Alongside a J-beta primer mix, a sample-barcoded 5' primer served in a second PCR lasting roughly 6 to 12 cycles. TCRdb itself ran the 5' RACE reads through MiXCR, one entry per CDR3 protein. The sample records approximately 790,000 distinct CDR3 sequences, less than 80% being singletons. Sequencing input: blood. The receptors come from a man in his thirties or forties in good health.

The rearrangement links TRBV11-3 to TRBJ2-4; maybe TRBD1 (7 bases). Trimming pared 7 bases from V and 2 bases from J, leaving 15 bases between. Germline V gives CDR1 SGHNT, CDR2 YENEEA. The CDR3 totals 15 residues. DNA for the CDR3: TGTGCCAGCACTCCGGCAGGGGGGCCCAAAAACATTCAGTACTTC. Its protein is CASTPAGGPKNIQYF.

V is TRBV6-1 and J is TRBJ2-4, with D possibly matching TRBD1 (5 bases). The end of the DNA aligns better with TRBJ2-5, so the J call may be wrong. Germline V lookup: CDR1 MNHNS, CDR2 SASEGT. The CDR3 extends over 14 amino acids. CDR3 loop: CASSATVTVETQYF. The CDR3 DNA follows: TGTGCCAGCTCCGCGACAGTGACAGTGGAGACCCAGTACTTC.

This clonotype was found a few times. A clone one base away is much larger, so this may be a read error. The chain couples TRBV11-2 to TRBJ2-1; a weak D match, TRBD1 (6 bases). Gene TRBJ2-7 matches the end of the DNA better, so the J call may be wrong. This CDR3 contains 14 residues. Germline V lookup: CDR1 SGHAT, CDR2 FQNNGV. The CDR3 DNA follows: TGTGCCAGCAGCCCCCGACAGGCTTACAATGAGCAGTACTTC. Translating it yields CASSPRQAYNEQYF.

This clonotype was detected only a few times. The chain has TRBV6-1 and TRBJ2-4; 9 nucleotides line up with TRBD2. V lost 4 bases, J lost 0 bases, and 4 bases stayed unmatched. Per germline, CDR1 MNHNS and CDR2 SASEGT. CDR3 length: 16 residues. The chain's CDR3 is CASSASGVLAKNIQYF. CDR3 nucleotides: TGTGCCAGCAGTGCTAGCGGGGTGCTAGCCAAAAACATTCAGTACTTC.

The V call is TRBV28, the J call TRBJ1-1; TRBD1 agrees at 9 bases. Germline CDR1 is MDHEN and CDR2 is SYDVKM. This CDR3 region has 15 residues. The V gene end was trimmed by 6 bases and the J gene end by 2 bases; junction bases not matched to a gene: 7. CDR3 region: CASSATGGGNTEAFF. CDR3 coding DNA: TGTGCCAGCAGCGCGACAGGGGGAGGAAACACTGAAGCTTTCTTT.

The chain uses TRBV5-1 and TRBJ2-7, with D maybe TRBD2 (5 bases). CDR1 is SGHRS, CDR2 YFSETQ, per germline. Trimming cost V 0 bases and J 5 bases, with 9 bases left between them. The CDR3 runs to 13 residues. The DNA for the CDR3 is TGCGCCAGCAGCTTGGTCGGGATCCACGAGCAGTACTTC. Amino acid sequence: CASSLVGIHEQYF.

This clonotype was found a few times. In nucleotides, the CDR3 is TGCAGCGTTGGAAAGGGGGCGCAGGGCTACACCTTC. The encoded protein is CSVGKGAQGYTF. The genes are TRBV29-1 and TRBJ1-2; 7 bases agree with TRBD1. V lost 4 bases to trimming and J lost 8 bases; unmatched junction nucleotides: 7. This CDR3 region has 12 residues. From germline, CDR1 is SQVTM and CDR2 ANQGSEA.

This sequence joins TRBV4-3 and TRBJ2-2; D unclear. The ends were cut back, 0 bases at V and 7 bases at J, with 6 bases in the middle. The CDR3 runs to 13 residues. Germline CDR1 LGHNA, CDR2 YSLEER. CDR3 residues: CASSQDRNGELFF. CDR3 DNA: TGCGCCAGCAGCCAAGACCGTAACGGGGAGCTGTTTTTT.

This clonotype was counted a few times. This chain uses TRBV4-3 with TRBJ1-4; 8 bases are a match to TRBD1. CDR1 LGHNA and CDR2 YSLEER come from the germline V gene. CDR3 length equals 15 residues. V dropped 2 bases and J dropped 7; count of bases not matched to a gene: 6. The CDR3: CASSQQGALGEKLFF. DNA for the CDR3: TGCGCCAGCAGCCAACAGGGGGCGCTTGGTGAAAAACTGTTTTTT.

The chain employs TRBV7-2 and TRBJ1-1, with D uncertain. CDR3 length: 17 residues. Germline values: CDR1 SGHTA, CDR2 FQGNSA. V was shortened by 0 bases and J by 0 bases, with 14 bases between the two germline ends. CDR3 in amino acids: CASSLAFFTRMNTEAFF. CDR3 nucleotides: TGTGCCAGCAGCTTAGCCTTTTTTACACGGATGAACACTGAAGCTTTCTTT.

This clonotype was detected ten times or more. The chain uses TRBV4-3 and TRBJ1-5; a weak D match, TRBD1 (6 bases). This CDR3 is built from 14 residues. Germline V gene data show CDR1 as LGHNA and CDR2 as YSLEER. V lost 4 bases and J 7 bases, leaving 14 bases between the germline ends. The CDR3 DNA follows: TGCGCCAGCAGCCCTACAGGGAGAAGACAGCCCCAGCATTTT. Translation gives CASSPTGRRQPQHF.

J is TRBJ1-4 and V is TRBV20-1; no definite D call. The V gene's germline CDR1 is DFQATT and CDR2 SNEGSKA (reference sequence). Trimming took 6 bases from V and 8 from J, leaving 10 bases between them. The CDR3 sequence is 11 residues long. The CDR3 protein is CSASVLEKLFF. As DNA, the CDR3 is TGCAGTGCCTCAGTACTAGAAAAACTGTTTTTT.

The V gene is TRBV7-6, the J gene TRBJ2-5; D not resolved. The CDR3 consists of 13 residues. Trimming pared 5 bases from V and 4 bases from J, leaving 11 bases between. Per germline, CDR1 SGHVS and CDR2 FNYEAQ. CDR3 DNA sequence: TGTGCCAGCAGCACAAGCCCGCTAGAGACCCAGTACTTC. This gives the protein CASSTSPLETQYF.

The CDR3 region has the DNA TGTGCCATCAGTGAGGGCTACGCTGAAGCTTTCTTT. Translation gives CAISEGYAEAFF. V is TRBV10-3 and J is TRBJ1-1; D unclear. The germline V and J ends were trimmed by 2 bases and 6 bases, with 7 bases remaining between them. Germline values: CDR1 ENHRY, CDR2 SYGVKD. CDR3 length: 12 residues.